This is a list of T cell receptor beta chains from one sample in a study of blood T cells in healthy people across ages. TCRdb ran MiXCR on the 5' RACE reads and lists one entry per CDR3 protein. The table lists approximately 790,000 distinct CDR3 sequences, around 62% of them singletons. What was sequenced was blood. These TCRs come from a man aged 25-45 years in good health. Both conserved end residues are part of each CDR3. A D gene is named only where the DNA matches it firmly. For some rows the clone size is stated as once, few or many, or as a class when expanded; others skip it.

D gene: -; V gene: TRBV29-1; clone size: -; J gene: TRBJ1-2; CDR3 protein: CSVVGGAYGYTF; CDR3 DNA: TGCAGCGTTGTTGGGGGCGCATATGGCTACACCTTC
D gene: -; V gene: TRBV28; clone size: -; J gene: TRBJ2-5; CDR3 protein: CASTEGIEETQYF; CDR3 DNA: TGTGCCAGCACGGAGGGAATAGAAGAGACCCAGTACTTC
D gene: -; V gene: TRBV15; clone size: -; J gene: TRBJ1-1; CDR3 protein: CATAGGGYTETFF; CDR3 DNA: TGTGCCACCGCCGGCGGGGGGTACACTGAAACTTTCTTT
D gene: -; V gene: TRBV28; clone size: -; J gene: TRBJ2-5; CDR3 protein: CASSSGPGETQYF; CDR3 DNA: TGTGCCAGCAGTTCGGGGCCCGGGGAGACCCAGTACTTC
D gene: TRBD1; V gene: TRBV9; clone size: -; J gene: TRBJ1-4; CDR3 protein: CASSVGTGGSPNEKLFF; CDR3 DNA: TGTGCCAGCAGCGTAGGGACAGGGGGCAGCCCAAATGAAAAACTGTTTTTT
D gene: -; V gene: TRBV2; clone size: -; J gene: TRBJ2-3; CDR3 protein: CASRRGSSDGHTQYF; CDR3 DNA: TGTGCCAGCAGGAGGGGGAGTTCAGACGGGCATACGCAGTATTTT
D gene: TRBD1; V gene: TRBV2; clone size: -; J gene: TRBJ1-2; CDR3 protein: CASSEVAVDRGYGYTF; CDR3 DNA: TGTGCCAGCAGTGAAGTAGCTGTTGACAGGGGCTATGGCTACACCTTC
D gene: -; V gene: TRBV11-2; clone size: -; J gene: TRBJ2-1; CDR3 protein: CASGLRSHNEQFF; CDR3 DNA: TGTGCCAGCGGCCTAAGGTCCCACAATGAGCAGTTCTTC
D gene: TRBD1; V gene: TRBV28; clone size: -; J gene: TRBJ1-2; CDR3 protein: CASSFPGQGDHGYTF; CDR3 DNA: TGTGCCAGCAGTTTCCCGGGGCAGGGGGACCATGGCTACACCTTC
D gene: -; V gene: TRBV6-2/TRBV6-3; clone size: -; J gene: TRBJ1-5; CDR3 protein: CASSAGYSNQPQHF; CDR3 DNA: TGTGCCAGCAGTGCGGGGTATAGCAATCAGCCCCAGCATTTT
D gene: -; V gene: TRBV5-1; clone size: few; J gene: TRBJ2-1; CDR3 protein: CASSRQGYSYNEQFF; CDR3 DNA: TGCGCCAGCAGCCGCCAGGGGTACTCCTACAATGAGCAGTTCTTC